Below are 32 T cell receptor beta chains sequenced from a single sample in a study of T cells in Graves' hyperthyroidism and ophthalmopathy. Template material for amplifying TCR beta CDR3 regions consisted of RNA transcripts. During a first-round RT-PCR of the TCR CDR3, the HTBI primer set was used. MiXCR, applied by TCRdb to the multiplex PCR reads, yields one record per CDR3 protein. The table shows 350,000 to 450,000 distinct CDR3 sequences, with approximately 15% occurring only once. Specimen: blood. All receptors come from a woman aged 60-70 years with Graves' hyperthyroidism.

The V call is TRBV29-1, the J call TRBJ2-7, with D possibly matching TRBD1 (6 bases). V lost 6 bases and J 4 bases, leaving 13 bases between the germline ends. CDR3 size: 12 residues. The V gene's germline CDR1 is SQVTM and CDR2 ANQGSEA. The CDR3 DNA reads TGCAGCGTCGGCAGGGGAACATACGAGCAGTACTTC. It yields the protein CSVGRGTYEQYF.

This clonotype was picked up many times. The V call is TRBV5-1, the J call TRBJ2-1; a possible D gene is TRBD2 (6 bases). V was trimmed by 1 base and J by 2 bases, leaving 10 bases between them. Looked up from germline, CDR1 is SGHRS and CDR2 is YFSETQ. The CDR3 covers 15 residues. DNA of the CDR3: TGCGCCAGCAGCTTGAGGCTAGCGACCTACAATGAGCAGTTCTTC. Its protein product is CASSLRLATYNEQFF. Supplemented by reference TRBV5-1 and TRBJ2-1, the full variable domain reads KAGVTQTPRYLIKTRGQQVTLSCSPISGHRSVSWYQQTPGQGLQFLFEYFSETQRNKGNFPGRFSGRQFSNSRSEMNVSTLELGDSALYLCASSLRLATYNEQFFGPGTRLTVL.

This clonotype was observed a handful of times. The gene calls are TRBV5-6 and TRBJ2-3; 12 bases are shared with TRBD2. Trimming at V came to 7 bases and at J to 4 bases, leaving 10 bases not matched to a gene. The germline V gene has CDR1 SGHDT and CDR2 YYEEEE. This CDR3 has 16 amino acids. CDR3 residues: CASLRTSGKFSDTQYF. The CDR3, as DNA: TGTGCCAGCCTAAGGACTAGCGGGAAATTTTCAGATACGCAGTATTTT.

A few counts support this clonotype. This CDR3 reads CASSLSGISSYEQYF. The CDR3 DNA sequence: TGTGCCAGCAGCCTCAGCGGTATTAGCTCCTACGAGCAGTACTTC. This chain links TRBV3-1 with TRBJ2-7, with D possibly matching TRBD2 (5 bases). Germline V gives CDR1 LGHDT, CDR2 YNNKEL (reference sequence). V lost 4 bases and J 0 bases, leaving 13 bases between the germline ends. The CDR3 sequence is 15 residues long.

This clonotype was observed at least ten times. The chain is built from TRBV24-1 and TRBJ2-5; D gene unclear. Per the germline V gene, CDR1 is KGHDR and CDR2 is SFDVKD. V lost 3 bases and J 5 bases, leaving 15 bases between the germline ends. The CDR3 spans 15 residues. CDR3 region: CATSDRAAGRETQYF. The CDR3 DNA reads TGTGCCACCAGTGATCGGGCCGCTGGGCGGGAGACCCAGTACTTC.

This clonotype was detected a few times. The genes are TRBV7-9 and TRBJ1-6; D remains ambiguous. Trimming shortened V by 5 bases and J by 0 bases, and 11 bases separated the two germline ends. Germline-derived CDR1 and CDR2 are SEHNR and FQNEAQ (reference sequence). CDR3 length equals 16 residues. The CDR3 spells CASSHHRSSYNSPLHF. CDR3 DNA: TGTGCCAGCAGCCACCATCGGAGCTCCTATAATTCACCCCTCCACTTT. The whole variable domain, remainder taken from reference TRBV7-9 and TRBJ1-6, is DTGVSQNPRHKITKRGQNVTFRCDPISEHNRLYWYRQTLGQGPEFLTYFQNEAQLEKSRLLSDRFSAERPKGSFSTLEIQRTEQGDSAMYLCASSHHRSSYNSPLHFGNGTRLTVT.

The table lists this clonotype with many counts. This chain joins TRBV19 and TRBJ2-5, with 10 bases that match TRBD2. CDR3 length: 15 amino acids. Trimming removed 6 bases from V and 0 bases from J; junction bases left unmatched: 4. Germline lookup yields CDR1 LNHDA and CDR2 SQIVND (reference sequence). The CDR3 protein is CASSSLAGNQETQYF. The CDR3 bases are TGTGCCAGTAGCTCACTAGCGGGGAACCAAGAGACCCAGTACTTC.

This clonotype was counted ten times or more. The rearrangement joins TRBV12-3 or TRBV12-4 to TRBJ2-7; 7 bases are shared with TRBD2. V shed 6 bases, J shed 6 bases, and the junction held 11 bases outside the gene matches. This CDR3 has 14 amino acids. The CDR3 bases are TGTGCCAGCAGCCGTCCGGGACTAATCTCCGAGCAGTACTTC. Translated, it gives CASSRPGLISEQYF.

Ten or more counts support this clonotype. CDR3 region: CASSAGTYGSPLHF. The CDR3 nucleotides are TGTGCCAGCAGCGCCGGGACTTACGGGTCACCCCTCCACTTT. The chain is built from TRBV6-1 and TRBJ1-6, with D tentatively TRBD1 (5 bases). Germline CDR1 reads MNHNS; CDR2 reads SASEGT. Trimming left V 6 bases short and J 10 bases short, with 16 bases between. The length of the CDR3 is 14 residues.

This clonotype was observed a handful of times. The CDR3 region is CAYSGQEAYEQYF. Written as DNA, the CDR3 is TGTGCCTACAGCGGACAGGAGGCCTACGAGCAGTACTTC. V usage is TRBV30 and J usage is TRBJ2-7, with 7 bases that match TRBD1. With 7 bases clipped from V and 2 bases from J, the junction kept 8 bases outside the gene matches. This CDR3 spans 13 amino acids. The germline gives CDR1 GTSNPN, CDR2 SVGIG (reference sequence). Combining the CDR3 with reference TRBV30 and TRBJ2-7 gives the whole variable domain SQTIHQWPATLVQPVGSPLSLECTVEGTSNPNLYWYRQAAGRGLQLLFYSVGIGQISSEVPQNLSASRPQDRQFILSSKKLLLSDSGFYLCAYSGQEAYEQYFGPGTRLTVT.

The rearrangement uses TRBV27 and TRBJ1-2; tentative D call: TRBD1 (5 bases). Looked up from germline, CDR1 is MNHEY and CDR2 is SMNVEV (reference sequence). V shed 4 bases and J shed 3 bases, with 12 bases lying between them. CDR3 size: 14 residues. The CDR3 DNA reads TGTGCCAGCAGTTCCGTCGGGGGAGACTATGGCTACACCTTC. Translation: CASSSVGGDYGYTF.

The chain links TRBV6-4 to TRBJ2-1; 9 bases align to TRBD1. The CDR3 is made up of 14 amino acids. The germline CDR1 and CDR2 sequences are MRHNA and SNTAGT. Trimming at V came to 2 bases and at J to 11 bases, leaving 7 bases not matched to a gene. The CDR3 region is CASSDPMTGGKQFF. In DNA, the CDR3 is TGTGCCAGCAGTGACCCGATGACAGGGGGAAAGCAGTTCTTC.

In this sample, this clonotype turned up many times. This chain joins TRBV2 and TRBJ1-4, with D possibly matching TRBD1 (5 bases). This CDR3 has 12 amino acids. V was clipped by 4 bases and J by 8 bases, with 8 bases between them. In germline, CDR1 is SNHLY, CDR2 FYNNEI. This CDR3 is CASSGTWEKLFF. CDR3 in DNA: TGTGCCAGCAGTGGGACATGGGAAAAACTGTTTTTT.

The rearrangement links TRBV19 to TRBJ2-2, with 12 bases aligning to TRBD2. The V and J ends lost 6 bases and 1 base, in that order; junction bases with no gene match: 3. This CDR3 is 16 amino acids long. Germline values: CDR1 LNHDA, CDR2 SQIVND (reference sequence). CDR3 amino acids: CASRGGLAGNTGELFF. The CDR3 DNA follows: TGTGCCAGTAGAGGGGGACTAGCGGGGAACACCGGGGAGCTGTTTTTT.

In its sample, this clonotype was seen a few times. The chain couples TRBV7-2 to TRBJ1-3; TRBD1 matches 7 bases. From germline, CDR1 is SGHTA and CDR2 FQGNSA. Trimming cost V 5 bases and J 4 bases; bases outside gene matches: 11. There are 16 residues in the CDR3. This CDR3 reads CASSPRAQGWGNTIYF. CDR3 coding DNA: TGTGCCAGCAGCCCTAGGGCACAGGGGTGGGGAAACACCATATATTTT.

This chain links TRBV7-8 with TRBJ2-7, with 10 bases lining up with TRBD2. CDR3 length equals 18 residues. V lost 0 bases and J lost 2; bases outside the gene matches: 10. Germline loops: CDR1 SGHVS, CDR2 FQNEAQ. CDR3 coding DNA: TGTGCCAGCAGCTTAGCGTCCCCTAGCGGGAGCCTAGCCTACGAGCAGTACTTC. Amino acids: CASSLASPSGSLAYEQYF.

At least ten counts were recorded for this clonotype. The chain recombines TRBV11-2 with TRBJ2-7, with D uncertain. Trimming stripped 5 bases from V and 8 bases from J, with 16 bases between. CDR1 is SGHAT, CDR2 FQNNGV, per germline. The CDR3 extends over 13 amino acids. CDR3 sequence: CASSPRLASQQYF. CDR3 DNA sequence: TGTGCCAGCAGCCCTAGACTGGCTAGTCAGCAGTACTTC.

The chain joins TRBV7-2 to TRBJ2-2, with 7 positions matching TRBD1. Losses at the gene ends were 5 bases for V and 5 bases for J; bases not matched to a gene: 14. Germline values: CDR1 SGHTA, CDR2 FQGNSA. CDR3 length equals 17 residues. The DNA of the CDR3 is TGTGCCAGCAGCACCTCGACAGGGCCCCTTCGAACCGGGGAGCTGTTTTTT. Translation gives CASSTSTGPLRTGELFF.

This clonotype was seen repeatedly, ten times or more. CDR3 bases: TGTGCCAGCAGTCAACAGACTAGCGGGAGGGGGGAGCAGTACTTC. It translates to CASSQQTSGRGEQYF. The chain carries TRBV12-3 or TRBV12-4 and TRBJ2-7, with 14 bases matching TRBD2. Trimming took 5 bases from V and 7 from J; bases not matched to a gene: 7. CDR3 length equals 15 residues.

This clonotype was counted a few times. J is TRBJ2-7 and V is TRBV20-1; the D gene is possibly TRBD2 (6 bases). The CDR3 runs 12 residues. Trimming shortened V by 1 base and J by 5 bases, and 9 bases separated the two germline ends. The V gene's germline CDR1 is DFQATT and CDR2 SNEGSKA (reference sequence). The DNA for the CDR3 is TGCAGTGCTAGAGCCACGGGAGACGAGCAGTACTTC. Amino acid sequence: CSARATGDEQYF.

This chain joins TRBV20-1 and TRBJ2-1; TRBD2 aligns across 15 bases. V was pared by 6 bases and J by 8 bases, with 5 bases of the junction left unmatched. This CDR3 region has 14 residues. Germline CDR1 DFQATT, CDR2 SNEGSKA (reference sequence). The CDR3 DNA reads TGCAGTGCCGGGACTAGCGGGAGGCGGTATGAGCAGTTCTTC. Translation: CSAGTSGRRYEQFF.

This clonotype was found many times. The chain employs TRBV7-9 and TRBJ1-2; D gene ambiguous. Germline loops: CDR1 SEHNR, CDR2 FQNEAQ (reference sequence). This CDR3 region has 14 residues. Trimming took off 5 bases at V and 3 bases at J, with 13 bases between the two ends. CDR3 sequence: CASSPWHQDYGYTF. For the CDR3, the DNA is TGTGCCAGCAGCCCCTGGCACCAAGACTATGGCTACACCTTC.

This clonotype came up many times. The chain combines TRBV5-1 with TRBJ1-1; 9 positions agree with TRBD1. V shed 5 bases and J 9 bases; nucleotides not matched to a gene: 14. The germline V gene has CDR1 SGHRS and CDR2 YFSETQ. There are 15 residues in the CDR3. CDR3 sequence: CASRLGQGSSSKAFF. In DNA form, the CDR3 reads TGCGCCAGCAGACTCGGACAGGGGAGCTCCTCCAAAGCTTTCTTT. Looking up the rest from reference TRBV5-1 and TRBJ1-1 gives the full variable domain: KAGVTQTPRYLIKTRGQQVTLSCSPISGHRSVSWYQQTPGQGLQFLFEYFSETQRNKGNFPGRFSGRQFSNSRSEMNVSTLELGDSALYLCASRLGQGSSSKAFFGQGTRLTVV.

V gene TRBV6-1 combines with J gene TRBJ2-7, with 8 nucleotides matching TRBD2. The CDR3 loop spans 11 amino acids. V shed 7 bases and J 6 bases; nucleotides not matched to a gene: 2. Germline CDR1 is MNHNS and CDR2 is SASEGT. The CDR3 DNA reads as TGTGCCAGCACGGCGGGAGGCGAGCAGTACTTC. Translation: CASTAGGEQYF.

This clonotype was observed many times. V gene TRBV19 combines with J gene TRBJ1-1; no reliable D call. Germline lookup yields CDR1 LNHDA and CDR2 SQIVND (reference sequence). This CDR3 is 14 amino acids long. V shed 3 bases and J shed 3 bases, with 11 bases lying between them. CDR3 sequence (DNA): TGTGCCAGTAGTATCTTGGATTTGGACACTGAAGCTTTCTTT. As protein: CASSILDLDTEAFF.

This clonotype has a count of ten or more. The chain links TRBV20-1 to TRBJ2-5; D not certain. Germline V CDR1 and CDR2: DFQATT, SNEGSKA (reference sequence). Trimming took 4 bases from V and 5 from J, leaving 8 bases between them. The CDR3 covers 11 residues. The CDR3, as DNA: TGCAGTGCTAATCCCCGGGAGACCCAGTACTTC. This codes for CSANPRETQYF.

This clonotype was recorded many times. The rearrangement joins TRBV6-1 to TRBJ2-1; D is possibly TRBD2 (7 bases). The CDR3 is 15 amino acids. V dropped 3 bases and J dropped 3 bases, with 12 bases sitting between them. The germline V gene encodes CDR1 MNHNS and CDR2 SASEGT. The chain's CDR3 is CASSEPGGVYNEQFF. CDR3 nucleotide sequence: TGTGCCAGCAGTGAGCCGGGGGGCGTCTACAATGAGCAGTTCTTC.

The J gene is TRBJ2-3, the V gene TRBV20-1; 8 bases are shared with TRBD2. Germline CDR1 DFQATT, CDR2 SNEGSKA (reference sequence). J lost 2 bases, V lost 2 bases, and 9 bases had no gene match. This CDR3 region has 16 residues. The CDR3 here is CSARNVSGEFTDTQYF. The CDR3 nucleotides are TGCAGTGCTAGAAATGTTAGCGGGGAATTCACAGATACGCAGTATTTT.

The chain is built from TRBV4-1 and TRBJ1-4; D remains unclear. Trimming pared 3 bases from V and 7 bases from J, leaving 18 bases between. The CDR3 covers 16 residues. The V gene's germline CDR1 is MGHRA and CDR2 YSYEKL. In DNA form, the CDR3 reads TGCGCCAGCAGCCATCCGACCTCCGAGAGTCGTGAAAAACTGTTTTTT. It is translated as CASSHPTSESREKLFF.

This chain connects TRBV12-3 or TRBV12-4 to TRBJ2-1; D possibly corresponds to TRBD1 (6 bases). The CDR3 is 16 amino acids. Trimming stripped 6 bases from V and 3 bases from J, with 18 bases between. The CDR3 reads CASSRGSRGFYNEQFF. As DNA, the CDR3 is TGTGCCAGCAGCAGAGGGTCCAGGGGATTCTACAATGAGCAGTTCTTC.

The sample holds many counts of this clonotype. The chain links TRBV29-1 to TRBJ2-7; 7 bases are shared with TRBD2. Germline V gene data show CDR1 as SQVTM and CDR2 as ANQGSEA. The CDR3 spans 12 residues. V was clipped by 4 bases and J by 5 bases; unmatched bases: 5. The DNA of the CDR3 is TGCAGCGTTGGAGTGGGAGGGAACGAGCAGTACTTC. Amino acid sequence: CSVGVGGNEQYF.

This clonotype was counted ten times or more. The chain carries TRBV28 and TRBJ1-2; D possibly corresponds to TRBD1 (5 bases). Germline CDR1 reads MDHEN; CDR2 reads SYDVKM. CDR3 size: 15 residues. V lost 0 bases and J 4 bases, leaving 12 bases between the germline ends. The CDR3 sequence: CASSLCAGCGYGYTF. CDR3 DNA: TGTGCCAGCAGTTTATGTGCAGGGTGCGGCTATGGCTACACCTTC.